Following are 10 T cell receptor beta chains from one sample sequenced in a study of T cell responses to AZD1222 COVID-19 vaccine. TCRdb's copy holds only in-frame clones and misses some; the assay was immunoSEQ multiplex PCR. The sample has 150,000 to 200,000 clones, roughly 91% seen once. The material was peripheral blood, obtained 28 days after the second AZD1222 dose. The origin of the receptors is an adult who received the AZD1222 COVID-19 vaccine.

This chain links TRBV7-2 with TRBJ1-5; a possible D gene is TRBD2 (7 bases). The J call may be faulty, since TRBJ2-3 better matches the DNA end. Germline V lookup: CDR1 SGHTA, CDR2 FQGNSA. The CDR3 length is 15 residues. CDR3 protein: CASSRGRGEGQPQYF. CDR3 DNA: TGTGCCAGCAGTAGAGGGAGGGGGGAAGGTCAGCCCCAGTATTTT.

The chain links TRBV5-1 to TRBJ2-7, with 8 bases fitting TRBD2. This CDR3 has 15 residues. The germline V gene has CDR1 SGHRS and CDR2 YFSETQ. The junction had 7 bases not matched to a gene; V was cut back by 0 bases and J by 5 bases. The CDR3 region has the DNA TGCGCCAGCAGCTTGGCCGGGGGTAGCGGGAACGAGCAGTACTTC. Translation gives CASSLAGGSGNEQYF.

V gene TRBV6-2 or TRBV6-3 combines with J gene TRBJ2-1; TRBD2 is a possible D gene (6 bases). The CDR3 is 16 residues long. Germline assignment: CDR1 MNHEY and CDR2 SVGEGT. V gave up 5 bases and J gave up 3 bases, with 17 bases separating them. The CDR3 bases are TGTGCCAGCAGTACGAGGGACTTCCCTCGCTACAATGAGCAGTTCTTC. This encodes CASSTRDFPRYNEQFF.

The rearrangement links TRBV28 to TRBJ2-7; TRBD1 matches 7 bases. Losses at the gene ends were 10 bases for V and 3 bases for J; bases not matched to a gene: 12. The length of the CDR3 is 14 residues. CDR1 and CDR2 from the germline V gene are MDHEN and SYDVKM. This chain's CDR3 is CATYGEGASYEQYF. CDR3 bases: TGTGCCACCTATGGAGAGGGGGCAAGCTACGAGCAGTACTTC. Full variable domain (outside the CDR3, taken from reference TRBV28 and TRBJ2-7): DVKVTQSSRYLVKRTGEKVFLECVQDMDHENMFWYRQDPGLGLRLIYFSYDVKMKEKGDIPEGYSVSREKKERFSLILESASTNQTSMYLCATYGEGASYEQYFGPGTRLTVT.

The chain employs TRBV24-1 and TRBJ2-7, with D unclear. The germline CDR1 and CDR2 sequences are KGHDR and SFDVKD. This CDR3 is 12 amino acids long. V was cut by 2 bases and J by 3 bases, with 4 bases left in between. CDR3 loop: CATSDSSYEQYF. CDR3 sequence (DNA): TGTGCCACCAGTGATTCCAGCTACGAGCAGTACTTC.

This rearrangement joins TRBV15 to TRBJ2-7, with 12 bases identical to TRBD1. CDR1 is LNHNV, CDR2 YYDKDF, per germline (reference sequence). The CDR3 loop spans 14 amino acids. V was clipped by 5 bases and J by 4 bases; unmatched bases: 3. The CDR3 reads CATSWDRGQYEQYF. For the CDR3, the DNA is TGTGCCACCAGCTGGGACAGGGGGCAGTACGAGCAGTACTTC.

V and J are TRBV20-1 and TRBJ2-1; D is uncertain. Trimming stripped 8 bases from V and 7 bases from J, with 9 bases between. The V gene's germline CDR1 is DFQATT and CDR2 SNEGSKA (reference sequence). This CDR3 has 10 residues. CDR3: CSPMGNEQFF. For the CDR3, the DNA is TGCAGTCCAATGGGGAATGAGCAGTTCTTC.

This sequence joins TRBV6-5 and TRBJ1-1, with D maybe TRBD1 (5 bases). The CDR3 consists of 14 residues. The germline CDR1 and CDR2 sequences are MNHEY and SVGAGI. V lost 3 bases to trimming and J lost 0 bases, with 8 bases between them. CDR3: CASSYEQVNTEAFF. The CDR3 DNA sequence: TGTGCCAGCAGTTATGAACAGGTGAACACTGAAGCTTTCTTT.

The chain joins TRBV6-5 to TRBJ2-3; the D gene is possibly TRBD2 (6 bases). Germline CDR1 is MNHEY and CDR2 is SVGAGI. This CDR3 comprises 13 residues. Trimming stripped 8 bases from V and 2 bases from J, with 11 bases between. CDR3 amino acids: CASSGTDTDTQYF. Written as DNA, the CDR3 is TGTGCCAGCTCCGGGACTGACACAGATACGCAGTATTTT.

V gene TRBV5-1 combines with J gene TRBJ2-2; 7 positions agree with TRBD2. CDR1 is SGHRS and CDR2 is YFSETQ in the germline V gene. The CDR3 loop spans 14 amino acids. With 3 bases clipped from V and 3 bases from J, the junction kept 2 bases outside the gene matches. The CDR3 bases are TGCGCCAGCAGCTCTAGCGGATACACCGGGGAGCTGTTTTTT. It yields the protein CASSSSGYTGELFF.